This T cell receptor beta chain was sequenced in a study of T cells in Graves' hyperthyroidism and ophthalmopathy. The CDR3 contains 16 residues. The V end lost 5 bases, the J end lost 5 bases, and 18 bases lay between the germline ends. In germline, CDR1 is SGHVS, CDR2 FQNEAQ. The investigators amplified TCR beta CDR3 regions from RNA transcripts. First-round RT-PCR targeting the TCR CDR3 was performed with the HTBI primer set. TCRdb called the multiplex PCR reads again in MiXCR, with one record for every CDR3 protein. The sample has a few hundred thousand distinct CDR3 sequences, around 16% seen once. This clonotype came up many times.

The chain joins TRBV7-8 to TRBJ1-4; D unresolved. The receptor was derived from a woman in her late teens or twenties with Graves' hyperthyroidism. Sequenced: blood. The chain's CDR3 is CASSPLRIRVNEKLFF. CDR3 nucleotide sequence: TGTGCCAGCAGCCCGTTGAGGATCCGGGTAAATGAAAAACTGTTTTTT.